The present TCR beta chain was sequenced within a study of cytomegalovirus exposure and HLA in healthy donors. Study-level background: The roughly 130 validation repertoires were reported in a later analysis to have been generated on the same platform as the roughly 720 first-cohort repertoires. Study findings and constraints: Using the classifier, cytomegalovirus status was reportedly diagnosed with high specificity and sensitivity. According to a later analysis, TCR clusters from the first cohort tended to co-occur in the 90 to 150 validation repertoires.

The assay was immunoSEQ multiplex PCR, and TCRdb's table has in-frame clones only and misses some. The sample holds roughly 100,000 clones, about 85% seen once. Points on this clone: Its antigen is still unknown.

Germline CDR1 SEHNR, CDR2 FQNEAQ (reference sequence). V lost 3 bases and J 4 bases, leaving 12 bases between the germline ends. This CDR3 region has 15 residues. The donors were part of the validation cohort of 100 to 150 subjects. That cohort was separate from the first cohort, which comprised roughly 670 subjects. Sequencing input: PBMCs. V gene TRBV7-9 combines with J gene TRBJ2-2; the D gene is possibly TRBD2 (5 bases). This TCR was recovered from a young woman in good health and CMV-seropositive. CDR3 DNA sequence: TGTGCCAGCAGCTTCTCCGGGAAGGTCACCGGGGAGCTGTTTTTT. It yields the protein CASSFSGKVTGELFF.